The clone carrying this T cell receptor (beta chain) occurred a few times. Antigen specificity is unknown. These data are taken from a study of blood T cells in healthy people across ages. Study results and limitations: The authors considered diversity estimates from one million T cells to be underestimates.

Donors each provided about 10 milliliters of peripheral blood. Germline V gene lookup returns CDR1 SGHAT and CDR2 FQNNGV. The CDR3 consists of 11 residues. Sample-barcoded 5' priming and a J-beta primer mix drove a second PCR of roughly 7 to 11 cycles. TCRdb itself ran the 5' RACE reads through MiXCR, one entry per CDR3 protein. The repertoire holds fewer than 2,000,000 distinct CDR3 sequences, with roughly two fifths as singletons. This TCR derives from a human donor in good health. This sequence joins TRBV11-2 and TRBJ2-5; D ambiguous. The DNA end lines up better with TRBJ2-7; the J call may be wrong. The specimen was blood. CDR3 residues: CASSFKGEQYF. CDR3 bases: TGTGCCAGCAGCTTCAAGGGCGAGCAGTACTTC.